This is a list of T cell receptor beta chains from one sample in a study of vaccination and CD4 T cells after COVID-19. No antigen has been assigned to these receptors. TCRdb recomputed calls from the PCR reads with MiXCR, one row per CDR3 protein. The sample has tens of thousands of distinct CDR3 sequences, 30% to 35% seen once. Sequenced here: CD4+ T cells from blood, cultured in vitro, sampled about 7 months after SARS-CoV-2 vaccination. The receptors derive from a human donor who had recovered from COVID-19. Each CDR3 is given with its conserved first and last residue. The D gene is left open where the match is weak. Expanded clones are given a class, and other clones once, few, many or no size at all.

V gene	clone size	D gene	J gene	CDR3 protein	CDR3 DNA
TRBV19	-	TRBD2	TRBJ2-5	CASSISGLAGGRGETQYF	TGTGCCAGTAGTATTTCTGGACTAGCGGGAGGGAGGGGAGAGACCCAGTACTTC
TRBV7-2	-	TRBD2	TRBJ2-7	CASSRAGGLQYF	TGTGCCAGCAGCAGGGCGGGAGGCCTTCAGTACTTC
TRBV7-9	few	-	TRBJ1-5	CASSSSQGSQPQHF	TGTGCCAGCAGCTCAAGTCAGGGCAGTCAGCCCCAGCATTTT
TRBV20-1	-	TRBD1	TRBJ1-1	CSARSLRDRGSQAFF	TGCAGTGCTAGATCCCTTCGGGACAGGGGATCCCAAGCTTTCTTT
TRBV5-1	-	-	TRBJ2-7	CASRQGGSYEQYF	TGCGCCAGCAGGCAGGGAGGCTCCTACGAGCAGTACTTC
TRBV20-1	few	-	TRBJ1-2	CSARVFGLLNYGYTF	TGCAGTGCTAGAGTATTCGGTCTGCTTAACTATGGCTACACCTTC
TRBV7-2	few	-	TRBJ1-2	CASSRNAQANYGYTF	TGTGCCAGCAGCCGAAACGCGCAGGCGAACTATGGCTACACCTTC
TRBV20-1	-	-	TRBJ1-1	CSARRAPANTEAFF	TGCAGTGCTAGAAGGGCCCCTGCGAACACTGAAGCTTTCTTT
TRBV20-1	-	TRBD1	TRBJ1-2	CSAGGDSLYGYTF	TGCAGTGCCGGCGGGGACAGCCTTTATGGCTACACCTTC
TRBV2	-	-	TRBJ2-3	CANSLSGDTQYF	TGTGCCAACTCCCTTTCCGGGGATACGCAGTATTTT
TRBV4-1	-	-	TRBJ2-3	CASSPLGSRRGGTDTQYF	TGCGCCAGCAGCCCTTTGGGTTCTCGGCGGGGTGGCACAGATACGCAGTATTTT
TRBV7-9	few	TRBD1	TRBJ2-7	CASSFGQAYEQYF	TGTGCCAGCAGCTTCGGACAGGCCTACGAGCAGTACTTC
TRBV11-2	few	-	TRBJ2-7	CASSSLTGPIYEQYF	TGTGCCAGCAGCTCCCTAACAGGGCCAATCTACGAGCAGTACTTC
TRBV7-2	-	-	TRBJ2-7	CASSLGQVWGGSTYEQYF	TGTGCCAGCAGCTTAGGACAAGTGTGGGGGGGCAGCACCTACGAGCAGTACTTC
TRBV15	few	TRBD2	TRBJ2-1	CATTSGSAGEYNEQFF	TGTGCCACCACGTCAGGATCCGCGGGAGAATACAATGAGCAGTTCTTC
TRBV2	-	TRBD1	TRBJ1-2	CASLPGTARVMGGYTF	TGTGCCAGCCTACCCGGGACAGCCCGGGTGATGGGTGGCTACACCTTC
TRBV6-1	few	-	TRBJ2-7	CASRGPFSYEQYF	TGTGCCAGCAGAGGACCGTTTTCCTACGAGCAGTACTTC
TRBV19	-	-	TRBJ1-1	CASTKRRALGEAFF	TGTGCCAGTACTAAGCGAAGGGCCCTCGGTGAAGCTTTCTTT
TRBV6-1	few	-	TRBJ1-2	CASRGVPQAVKAGYTF	TGTGCCAGCAGGGGGGTCCCACAGGCCGTAAAAGCTGGCTACACCTTC
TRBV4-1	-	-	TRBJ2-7	CASSPTSMGFSYEQYF	TGCGCCAGCAGCCCTACCTCCATGGGGTTCTCCTACGAGCAGTACTTC
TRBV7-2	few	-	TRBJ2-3	CASTSSTDTQYF	TGTGCCAGCACCTCCAGCACAGATACGCAGTATTTT
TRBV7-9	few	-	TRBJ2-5	CASSLTRQETQYF	TGTGCCAGCAGCTTAACCCGACAAGAGACCCAGTACTTC
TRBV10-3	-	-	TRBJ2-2	CAISETYNTGELFF	TGTGCCATCAGTGAGACTTACAACACCGGGGAGCTGTTTTTT
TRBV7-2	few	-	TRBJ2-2	CASSFSIAGELFF	TGTGCCAGCAGCTTCAGCATAGCCGGGGAGCTGTTTTTT
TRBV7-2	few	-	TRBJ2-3	CASSLVSARDTQYF	TGTGCCAGCAGCTTAGTGTCCGCGCGAGATACGCAGTATTTT
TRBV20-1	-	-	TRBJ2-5	CSAVDTIKGETQYF	TGCAGTGCCGTTGACACCATCAAGGGGGAGACCCAGTACTTC
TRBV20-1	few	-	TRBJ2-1	CSARDDSAYTPGQFF	TGCAGTGCTAGAGATGACTCGGCATACACCCCCGGGCAGTTCTTC
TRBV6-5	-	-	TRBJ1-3	CASSYGQADSGNTIYF	TGTGCCAGCAGTTACGGGCAGGCCGACTCTGGAAACACCATATATTTT
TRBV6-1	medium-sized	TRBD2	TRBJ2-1	CASTSGLAGNEQFF	TGTGCCAGCACTTCTGGACTAGCGGGGAATGAGCAGTTCTTC
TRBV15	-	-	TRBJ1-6	CATSRVQSSGNSPLHF	TGTGCCACCAGCAGAGTGCAGTCCTCGGGGAATTCACCCCTCCACTTT
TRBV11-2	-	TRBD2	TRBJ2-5	CASSPRTSGVPETQYF	TGTGCCAGCAGCCCGAGGACTAGCGGCGTTCCGGAGACCCAGTACTTC
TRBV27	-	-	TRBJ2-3	CASSGQTTQYF	TGTGCCAGCAGTGGACAAACTACGCAGTATTTT
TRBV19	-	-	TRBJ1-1	CASSGTSYTEAFF	TGTGCCAGTAGCGGGACATCGTATACTGAAGCTTTCTTT
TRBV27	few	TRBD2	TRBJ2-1	CASSLGLASYNEQFF	TGTGCCAGCAGTTTGGGACTAGCCTCCTACAATGAGCAGTTCTTC
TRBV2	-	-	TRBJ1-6	CASILGRENSPLHF	TGTGCCAGCATCTTAGGCAGGGAAAATTCACCCCTCCACTTT
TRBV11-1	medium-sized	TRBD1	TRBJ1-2	CARQPGQDYGYTF	TGTGCCAGACAACCGGGACAGGACTATGGCTACACCTTC
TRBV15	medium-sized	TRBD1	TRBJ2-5	CATSRDPPDRARETQYF	TGTGCCACCAGCAGAGATCCCCCCGACAGGGCTAGAGAGACCCAGTACTTC
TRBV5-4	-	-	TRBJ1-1	CASSSGLDAVTEAFF	TGTGCCAGCAGCTCAGGGTTGGACGCTGTCACTGAAGCTTTCTTT
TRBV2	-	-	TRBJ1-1	CASSGQLNTEAFF	TGTGCCAGTAGCGGCCAGTTGAACACTGAAGCTTTCTTT
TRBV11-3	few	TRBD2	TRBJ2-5	CASSLDSAGLAGGPWETQYF	TGTGCCAGCAGCTTAGATTCGGCGGGACTAGCGGGAGGGCCCTGGGAGACCCAGTACTTC
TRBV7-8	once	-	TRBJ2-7	CASSFVRVEQYF	TGTGCCAGCAGTTTCGTAAGGGTAGAGCAGTACTTC